This section outlines one T cell receptor beta chain sequence together with its context. The target antigen is unknown. This specimen comes from a study of beta chain features in type 1 diabetes. Study-wide points: It was not settled here whether HLA type affects TCRB rearrangement. A potential PCR bias toward shorter templates would be equal in patient and control samples.

The CDR3 totals 19 residues. Trimming took 1 base from V and 2 from J; bases not matched to a gene: 16. The germline V gene encodes CDR1 GTSNPN and CDR2 SVGIG (reference sequence). Isolated RNA was reverse transcribed in full, so expressed TCRB transcripts were sequenced. Sequencing used immunoSEQ multiplex PCR; TCRdb keeps in-frame clones, though not all of them. The profile shows about 220,000 clones, roughly 11% of them singletons. The receptor was derived from a young man in good health. The rearrangement links TRBV30 to TRBJ2-1, with TRBD1 matching 8 bases. Sequenced: central memory CD4+ T cells from blood. CDR3 region: CAWSAGTGERSWTYNEQFF. CDR3 DNA: TGTGCCTGGAGTGCCGGGACAGGCGAGAGAAGTTGGACCTACAATGAGCAGTTCTTC.